The 5 T cell receptor beta chains in this list originate from one sample, sequenced in a study of T cell repertoires in cytomegalovirus infection. TCRdb ran MiXCR on the reads and lists one entry per CDR3 protein. Found here are a few hundred thousand distinct CDR3 sequences, around 8.7% of them singletons; the top ten hold roughly 16%. Sequencing used PBMCs. These TCRs come from a human donor in good health (CMV status not recorded). Some clones in this sample may be carry-over from other donors' samples.

As concerns this clonotype: This sequence may be a read error, since a much larger clone differs from it by one base. The CDR3 loop is CASSQDLIQPQHF. CDR3 coding DNA: TGTGCCAGCAGCCAAGATCTTATTCAGCCCCAGCATTTT. The chain is built from TRBV3-1 and TRBJ1-5; no firm D call. The ends were cut back, 0 bases at V and 6 bases at J, with 6 bases in the middle. The CDR3 runs to 13 residues. The germline CDR1 and CDR2 sequences are LGHDT and YNNKEL (reference sequence). The full variable domain, with the rest looked up from reference TRBV3-1 and TRBJ1-5, is DTAVSQTPKYLVTQMGNDKSIKCEQNLGHDTMYWYKQDSKKFLKIMFSYNNKELIINETVPNRFSPKSPDKAHLNLHINSLELGDSAVYFCASSQDLIQPQHFGDGTRLSIL.

This sequence joins TRBV20-1 and TRBJ2-1; D not resolved. There are 16 residues in the CDR3. Trimming pared 3 bases from V and 1 base from J, leaving 16 bases between. The germline CDR1 and CDR2 sequences are DFQATT and SNEGSKA (reference sequence). The CDR3 bases are TGCAGTGCTAGCCCCTCAGCGATGGGGTCCTACAATGAGCAGTTCTTC. Translating it yields CSASPSAMGSYNEQFF.

This clonotype was recorded at least ten times. This chain joins TRBV7-9 and TRBJ2-3; TRBD2 might be the D (5 bases). Germline lookup yields CDR1 SEHNR and CDR2 FQNEAQ (reference sequence). The CDR3 sequence is 14 residues long. With 4 bases removed from V and 2 bases from J, the gap between germline ends came to 10 bases. The CDR3: CASSSERVTDTQYF. CDR3 nucleotides: TGTGCCAGCAGCTCGGAGAGGGTCACAGATACGCAGTATTTT.

The chain carries TRBV20-1 and TRBJ2-3; D is uncertain. V dropped 1 base and J dropped 5 bases, with 7 bases sitting between them. This CDR3 contains 12 residues. Germline CDR1 and CDR2: DFQATT and SNEGSKA (reference sequence). The CDR3 nucleotides read TGCAGTGCTAGAGCGTTCCAAGATACGCAGTATTTT. Amino acids: CSARAFQDTQYF.

The table lists this clonotype with many counts. The V and J genes are TRBV19 and TRBJ2-1, with D unclear. The germline CDR1 and CDR2 sequences are LNHDA and SQIVND (reference sequence). This CDR3 has 13 residues. The ends were cut back, 6 bases at V and 11 bases at J, with 17 bases in the middle. Here the CDR3 reads CASSAGFKGKQFF. CDR3 nucleotide sequence: TGTGCCAGTAGCGCCGGGTTCAAGGGCAAGCAGTTCTTC.